These T cell receptor beta chains were read from a single sample in a study of T cells in Graves' hyperthyroidism and ophthalmopathy. Each CDR3 protein is one row after TCRdb ran MiXCR on the multiplex PCR reads. This sample yields around 400,000 distinct CDR3 sequences, of which roughly 25% are seen a single time; roughly 80% belongs to the top ten. The material sequenced was blood. Receptors originate from a man aged 45-60 years with Graves' hyperthyroidism. The CDR3 runs from the conserved cysteine through the conserved F or W. D genes are given only for firm matches. Clone size is stated in some rows and not others, as once, few, many or a class when expanded.

>TRBJ1-2|few|TRBV27|-
TGTGCCAGCAGTACACTGGGGCTCCCTGGGGGCTACACCTTC
CASSTLGLPGGYTF
>TRBJ1-2|-|TRBV6-2/TRBV6-3|-
TGTGCCAGCAGTTACAGGGAGGGTTCCGGCTACACCTTC
CASSYREGSGYTF
>TRBJ2-3|-|TRBV5-1|TRBD2
TGCGCCAGCAGCCCTTTAATTCGGCGGGAGAACACAGATACGCAGTATTTT
CASSPLIRRENTDTQYF
>TRBJ1-1|-|TRBV10-2|-
TGCGCCAGCCGAGACAATCTGAACACTGAAGCTTTCTTT
CASRDNLNTEAFF
>TRBJ2-1|-|TRBV29-1|TRBD2
TGCAGCGTTACCGGGACTAGCTCCTACAATGAGCAGTTCTTC
CSVTGTSSYNEQFF
>TRBJ2-1|-|TRBV5-6|-
TGTGCCAGCAGCTTGGGGCACAGGGTTCCGCACAATGAGCAGTTCTTC
CASSLGHRVPHNEQFF
>TRBJ2-3|many|TRBV6-1|-
TGTGCCAGCAGCTGGGGCAGCTCTAGCACAGATACGCAGTATTTT
CASSWGSSSTDTQYF
>TRBJ1-3|-|TRBV28|-
TGTGCCAGCGGGACGGTAAACTCTGGAAACACCATATATTTT
CASGTVNSGNTIYF
>TRBJ2-3|-|TRBV5-5|TRBD1
TGTGCCAGCATACGGACAGGGGCCACAGATACGCAGTATTTT
CASIRTGATDTQYF
>TRBJ2-1|-|TRBV10-2|TRBD2
TGCGCCAGCACCGAGGGGGGGGGACTAGCGGCAAACAATGAGCAGTTCTTC
CASTEGGGLAANNEQFF
>TRBJ2-7|-|TRBV10-3|TRBD1
TGTGCCATCAGGCAGGGACAGGGTACCTACGAGCAGTACTTC
CAIRQGQGTYEQYF
>TRBJ1-2|-|TRBV20-1|-
TGCAGTGCTTGGGGGGGCAAGACAGATAGTGGCTACACCTTC
CSAWGGKTDSGYTF
>TRBJ2-5|-|TRBV10-3|TRBD2
TGTGCCATCAGTGCTTCTAGCGGGAGCCAAGAGACCCAGTACTTC
CAISASSGSQETQYF
>TRBJ2-7|-|TRBV30|TRBD2
TGTGCCTGGAGCCTGACTAGCGGTTCCTACGAGCAGTACTTC
CAWSLTSGSYEQYF
>TRBJ2-5|few|TRBV4-1|TRBD2
TGCGCCAGCAGCCAAGGTTGGACTAGCGGGAGATCGGGGGAGACCCAGTACTTC
CASSQGWTSGRSGETQYF
>TRBJ2-5|many|TRBV6-1|-
TGTGCCAGCACGACGGGCACTGCCGAAGAGACCCAGTACTTC
CASTTGTAEETQYF
>TRBJ1-1|many|TRBV28|-
TGTGCCAGCAGTGTGCGTGTTTCGGGGGCCACTGAAGCTTTCTTT
CASSVRVSGATEAFF
>TRBJ1-1|many|TRBV12-3/TRBV12-4|-
TGTGCCAGCAGTGTCGACGGGGGCGACACTGAAGCTTTCTTT
CASSVDGGDTEAFF
>TRBJ2-1|many|TRBV5-1|TRBD2
TGCGCCAGCAGCTTGGGGGTAGCGGGTGATGAGCAGTTCTTC
CASSLGVAGDEQFF
>TRBJ2-1|many|TRBV11-2|-
TGTGCCAGCAGCTTAGATAAGGGGGAGTACTACAATGAGCAGTTCTTC
CASSLDKGEYYNEQFF
>TRBJ2-5|-|TRBV28|-
TGTGCCAGCAGTTTTGGCAGGGCGAGCGAGACCCAGTACTTC
CASSFGRASETQYF
>TRBJ1-1|-|TRBV19|-
TGTGCCAGTAGGGGCCGGGACATGAACACTGAAGCTTTCTTT
CASRGRDMNTEAFF
>TRBJ2-5|-|TRBV11-3|TRBD2
TGTGCCAGCAGCTTCGGGTCCGCCAGCGGGAGAACTCAAGAGACCCAGTACTTC
CASSFGSASGRTQETQYF
>TRBJ1-2|many|TRBV10-3|-
TGTGCCATCAGTGAGTCAATGGGGGCGCGTAGCTATGGCTACACCTTC
CAISESMGARSYGYTF
>TRBJ2-5|few|TRBV10-2|-
TGCGCCAGCAGTGAAGGAGGGGTCGCGGGGACCCAGTACTTC
CASSEGGVAGTQYF
>TRBJ2-3|-|TRBV24-1|TRBD1
TGTGCCACCAGTGATCCACGGGACAGGGGTACAGATACGCAGTATTTT
CATSDPRDRGTDTQYF
>TRBJ2-7|few|TRBV7-3|-
TGTGCCAGCAGCTTAAGAGCCCAGGCGGACGAGCAGTACTTC
CASSLRAQADEQYF
>TRBJ2-7|few|TRBV6-1|-
TGTGCCAGCACTCTGGAGAGGCGCGCCCATTCCTACGAGCAGTACTTC
CASTLERRAHSYEQYF
>TRBJ1-5|-|TRBV6-1|-
TGTGCCAGCAGTGAAGCGGCAAGGAATCAGCCCCAGCATTTT
CASSEAARNQPQHF
>TRBJ2-6|-|TRBV11-2|-
TGTGCCAGCAGCCGAAAAGGGGCTGGGGCCAACGTCCTGACTTTC
CASSRKGAGANVLTF
>TRBJ2-3|few|TRBV20-1|-
TGCAGTGGTAGGGACCGGGACACTAGCACAGATACGCAGTATTTT
CSGRDRDTSTDTQYF
>TRBJ2-1|-|TRBV11-1|TRBD1
TGTGCCAGCAGGGACCGGGACAGGGTATTCAATGAGCAGTTCTTC
CASRDRDRVFNEQFF